The T cell receptor beta chain under discussion was sequenced for a study of blood T cell repertoires in COVID-19. Study in general: From T cells, B-cell-depleted T cells, or PBMCs came the material, which was cDNA or gDNA.

The V end was cut by 2 bases, the J end by 4 bases, with 13 bases between. The CDR3 covers 14 residues. CDR1 and CDR2 from the germline V gene are SGHDT and YYEEEE. As processed by the authors: It was from reference gene primer amplification that nucleated cell counts were estimated. Profiling relied on immunoSEQ multiplex PCR, and the TCRdb table lists in-frame clones only, not all of them. V and J calls and clone size follow that table, whereas D and trimming were derived from the DNA. The sample carries about 53,000 clones, approximately 92% recorded once. Sequenced input: peripheral blood. This sequence originates from a man between 60 and 75 years old with active COVID-19. The chain is built from TRBV5-6 and TRBJ2-7; a weak D match, TRBD1 (6 bases). The CDR3 is CASSFLGAVYEQYF. The CDR3 DNA sequence: TGTGCCAGCAGCTTTTTGGGGGCGGTTTACGAGCAGTACTTC.